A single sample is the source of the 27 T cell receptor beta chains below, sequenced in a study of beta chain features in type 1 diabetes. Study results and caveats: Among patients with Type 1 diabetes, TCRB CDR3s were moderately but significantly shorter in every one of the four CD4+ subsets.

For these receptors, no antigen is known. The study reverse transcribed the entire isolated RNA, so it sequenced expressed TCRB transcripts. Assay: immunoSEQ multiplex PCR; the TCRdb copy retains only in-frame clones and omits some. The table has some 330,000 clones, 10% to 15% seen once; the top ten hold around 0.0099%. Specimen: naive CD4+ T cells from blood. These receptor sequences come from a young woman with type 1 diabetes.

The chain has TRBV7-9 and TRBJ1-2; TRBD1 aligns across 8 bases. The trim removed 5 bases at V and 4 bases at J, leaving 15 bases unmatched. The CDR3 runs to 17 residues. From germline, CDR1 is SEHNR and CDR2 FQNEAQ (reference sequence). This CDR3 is CASSRSDRDPRGYGYTF. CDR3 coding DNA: TGTGCCAGCAGCCGCTCGGACAGGGACCCCCGGGGCTATGGCTACACCTTC.

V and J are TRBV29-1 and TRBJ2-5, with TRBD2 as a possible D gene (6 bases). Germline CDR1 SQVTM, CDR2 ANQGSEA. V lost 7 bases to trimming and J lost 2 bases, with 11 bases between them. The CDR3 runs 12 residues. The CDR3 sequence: CSGGTTQETQYF. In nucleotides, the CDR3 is TGCAGCGGCGGGACGACTCAAGAGACCCAGTACTTC.

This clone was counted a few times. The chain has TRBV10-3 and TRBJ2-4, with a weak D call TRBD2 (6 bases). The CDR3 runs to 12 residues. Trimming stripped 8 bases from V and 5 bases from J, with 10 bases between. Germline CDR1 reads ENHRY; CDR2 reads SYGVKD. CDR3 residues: CAIGRDQNIQYF. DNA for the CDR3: TGTGCCATCGGGCGGGACCAAAACATTCAGTACTTC.

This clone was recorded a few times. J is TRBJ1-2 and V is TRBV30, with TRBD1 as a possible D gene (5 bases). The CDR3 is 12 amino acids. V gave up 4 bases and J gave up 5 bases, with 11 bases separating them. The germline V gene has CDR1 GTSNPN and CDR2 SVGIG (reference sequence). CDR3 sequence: CAWTGTRYGYTF. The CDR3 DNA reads TGTGCCTGGACAGGGACTCGGTATGGCTACACCTTC.

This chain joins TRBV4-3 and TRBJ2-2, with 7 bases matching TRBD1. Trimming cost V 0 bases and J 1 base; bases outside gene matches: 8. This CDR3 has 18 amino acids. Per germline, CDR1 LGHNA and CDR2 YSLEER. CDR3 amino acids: CASSQDPPRGRNTGELFF. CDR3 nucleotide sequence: TGCGCCAGCAGCCAAGATCCCCCCAGGGGGAGGAACACCGGGGAGCTGTTTTTT.

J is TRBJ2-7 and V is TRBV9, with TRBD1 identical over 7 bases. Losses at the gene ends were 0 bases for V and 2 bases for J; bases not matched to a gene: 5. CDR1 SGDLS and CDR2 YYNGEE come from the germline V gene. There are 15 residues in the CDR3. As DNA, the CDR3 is TGTGCCAGCAGCGTAGACTCGGGACAGACCTACGAGCAGTACTTC. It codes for CASSVDSGQTYEQYF.

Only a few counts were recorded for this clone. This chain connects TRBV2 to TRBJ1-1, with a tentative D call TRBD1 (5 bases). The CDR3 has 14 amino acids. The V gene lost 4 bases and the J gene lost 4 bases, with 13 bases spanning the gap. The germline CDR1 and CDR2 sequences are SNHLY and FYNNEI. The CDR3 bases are TGTGCCAGCAGTGTCGAACAGGCTAGCACTGAAGCTTTCTTT. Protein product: CASSVEQASTEAFF.

CDR3 in amino acids: CASSPPGSNEQFF. Here the CDR3 DNA reads TGTGCCAGCTCACCACCCGGGAGCAATGAGCAGTTCTTC. J is TRBJ2-1 and V is TRBV18, with TRBD2 as a possible D gene (6 bases). The CDR3 has 13 residues. In germline, CDR1 is KGHSH, CDR2 LQKENI. V gave up 0 bases and J gave up 6 bases, with 6 bases separating them.

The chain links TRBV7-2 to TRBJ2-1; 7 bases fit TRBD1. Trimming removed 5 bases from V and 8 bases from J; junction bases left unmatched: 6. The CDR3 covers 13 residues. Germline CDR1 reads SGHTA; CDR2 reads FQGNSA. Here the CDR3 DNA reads TGTGCCAGCAGCCGACAGGGTCTGGATGAGCAGTTCTTC. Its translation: CASSRQGLDEQFF.

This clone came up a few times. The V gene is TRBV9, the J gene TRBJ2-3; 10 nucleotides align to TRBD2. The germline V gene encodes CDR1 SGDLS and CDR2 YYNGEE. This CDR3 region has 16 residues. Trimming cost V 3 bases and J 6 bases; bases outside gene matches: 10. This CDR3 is CASSGQLAGVRDTQYF. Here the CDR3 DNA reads TGTGCCAGCAGCGGACAGCTAGCGGGAGTGAGGGATACGCAGTATTTT.

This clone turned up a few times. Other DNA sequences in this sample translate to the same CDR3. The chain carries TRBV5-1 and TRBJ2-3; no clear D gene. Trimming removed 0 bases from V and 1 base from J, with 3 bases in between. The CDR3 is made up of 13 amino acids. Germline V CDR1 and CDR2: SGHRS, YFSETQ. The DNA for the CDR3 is TGCGCCAGCAGCTTGGCGGGCACAGATACGCAGTATTTT. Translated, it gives CASSLAGTDTQYF. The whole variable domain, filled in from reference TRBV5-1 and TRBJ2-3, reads KAGVTQTPRYLIKTRGQQVTLSCSPISGHRSVSWYQQTPGQGLQFLFEYFSETQRNKGNFPGRFSGRQFSNSRSEMNVSTLELGDSALYLCASSLAGTDTQYFGPGTRLTVL.

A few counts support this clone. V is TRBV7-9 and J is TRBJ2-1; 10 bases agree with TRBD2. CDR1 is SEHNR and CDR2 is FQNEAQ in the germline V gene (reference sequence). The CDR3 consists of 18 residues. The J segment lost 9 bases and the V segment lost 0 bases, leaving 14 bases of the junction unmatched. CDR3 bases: TGTGCCAGCAGCTTAGCGTCCCTAAGAAGCGGGAGGGCCGGTGAGCAGTTCTTC. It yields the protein CASSLASLRSGRAGEQFF.

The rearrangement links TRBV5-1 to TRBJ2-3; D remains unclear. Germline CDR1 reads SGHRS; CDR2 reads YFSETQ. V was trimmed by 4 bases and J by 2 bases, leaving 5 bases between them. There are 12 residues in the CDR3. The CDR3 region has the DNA TGCGCCAGCAGCGCGGTCACAGATACGCAGTATTTT. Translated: CASSAVTDTQYF.

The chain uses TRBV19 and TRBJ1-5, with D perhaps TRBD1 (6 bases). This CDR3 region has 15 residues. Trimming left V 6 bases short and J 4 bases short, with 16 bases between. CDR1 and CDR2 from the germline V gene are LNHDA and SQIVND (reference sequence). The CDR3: CASRENQGRNQPQHF. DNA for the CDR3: TGTGCCAGTAGAGAAAATCAGGGGCGGAATCAGCCCCAGCATTTT.

The CDR3 sequence is CASIGGGRPVYGYTF. Written as DNA, the CDR3 is TGTGCCAGTATTGGGGGCGGCAGGCCGGTCTATGGCTACACCTTC. The chain recombines TRBV19 with TRBJ1-2; D may be TRBD1 (6 bases). V lost 7 bases to trimming and J lost 4 bases, with 19 bases between them. CDR3 length: 15 amino acids. The germline V gene has CDR1 LNHDA and CDR2 SQIVND (reference sequence).

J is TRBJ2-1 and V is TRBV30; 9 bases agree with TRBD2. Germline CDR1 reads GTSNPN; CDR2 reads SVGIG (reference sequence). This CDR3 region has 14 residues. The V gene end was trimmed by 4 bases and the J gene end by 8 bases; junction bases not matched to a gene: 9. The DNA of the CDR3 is TGTGCCTGGAACTTAGCGGGAGCGGTCTATGAGCAGTTCTTC. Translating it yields CAWNLAGAVYEQFF. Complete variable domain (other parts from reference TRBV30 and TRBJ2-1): SQTIHQWPATLVQPVGSPLSLECTVEGTSNPNLYWYRQAAGRGLQLLFYSVGIGQISSEVPQNLSASRPQDRQFILSSKKLLLSDSGFYLCAWNLAGAVYEQFFGPGTRLTVL.

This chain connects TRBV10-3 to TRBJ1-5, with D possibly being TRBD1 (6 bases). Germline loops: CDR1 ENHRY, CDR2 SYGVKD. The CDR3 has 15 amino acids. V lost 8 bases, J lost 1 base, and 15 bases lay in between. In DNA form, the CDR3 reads TGTGCCATCGGGTCAGGGGCAAAAAGCAATCAGCCCCAGCATTTT. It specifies CAIGSGAKSNQPQHF.

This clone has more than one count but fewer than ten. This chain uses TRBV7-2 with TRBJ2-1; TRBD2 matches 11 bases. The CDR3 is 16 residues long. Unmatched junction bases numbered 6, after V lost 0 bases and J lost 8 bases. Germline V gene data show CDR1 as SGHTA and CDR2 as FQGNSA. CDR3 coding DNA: TGTGCCAGCAGCTTAGCCGGGACTAGCGGCCCGCATGAGCAGTTCTTC. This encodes CASSLAGTSGPHEQFF.

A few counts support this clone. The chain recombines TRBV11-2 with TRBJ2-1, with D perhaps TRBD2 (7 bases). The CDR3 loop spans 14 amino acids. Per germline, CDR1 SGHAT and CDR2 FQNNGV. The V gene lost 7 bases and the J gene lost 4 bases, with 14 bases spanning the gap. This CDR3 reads CASIAGAVYNEQFF. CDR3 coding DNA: TGTGCCAGCATTGCGGGGGCGGTATACAATGAGCAGTTCTTC.

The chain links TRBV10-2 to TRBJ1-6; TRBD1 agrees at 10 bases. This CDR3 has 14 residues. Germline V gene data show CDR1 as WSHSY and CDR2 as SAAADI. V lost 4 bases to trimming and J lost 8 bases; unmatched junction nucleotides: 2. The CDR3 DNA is TGCGCCAGCAGTGGAGGACAGGGGGATTCACCCCTCCACTTT. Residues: CASSGGQGDSPLHF.

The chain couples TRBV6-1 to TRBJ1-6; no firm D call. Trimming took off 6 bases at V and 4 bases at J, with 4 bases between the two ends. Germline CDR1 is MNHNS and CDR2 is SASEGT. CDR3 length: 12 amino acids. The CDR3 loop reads CASSRYNSPLHF. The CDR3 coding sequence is TGTGCCAGCAGCAGGTATAATTCACCCCTCCACTTT.

The CDR3 DNA reads as TGTGCCAGCTCACCAAGTTCGTTAGCGGGAGTGTCCTACAATGAGCAGTTCTTC. This sequence encodes CASSPSSLAGVSYNEQFF. This rearrangement joins TRBV18 to TRBJ2-1; 9 bases are a match to TRBD2. Trimming cost V 2 bases and J 1 base; bases outside gene matches: 9. Germline V gene lookup returns CDR1 KGHSH and CDR2 LQKENI. CDR3 length: 18 residues.

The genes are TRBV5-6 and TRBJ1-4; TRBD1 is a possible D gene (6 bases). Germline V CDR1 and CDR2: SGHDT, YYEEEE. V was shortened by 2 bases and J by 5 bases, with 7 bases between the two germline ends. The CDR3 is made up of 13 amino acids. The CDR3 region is CASSFTGNEKLFF. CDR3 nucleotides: TGTGCCAGCAGCTTCACAGGGAATGAAAAACTGTTTTTT.

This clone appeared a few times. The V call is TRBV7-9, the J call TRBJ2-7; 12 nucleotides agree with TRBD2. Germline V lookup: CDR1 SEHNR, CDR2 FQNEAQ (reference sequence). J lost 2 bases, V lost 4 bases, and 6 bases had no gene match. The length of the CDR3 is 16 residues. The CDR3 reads CASSSETSGGPYEQYF. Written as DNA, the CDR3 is TGTGCCAGCAGCTCAGAGACTAGCGGGGGCCCCTACGAGCAGTACTTC.

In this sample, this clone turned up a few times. The CDR3 sequence is CASSVAVFSYEQYF. CDR3 DNA: TGTGCCAGCAGCGTAGCAGTTTTTTCCTACGAGCAGTACTTC. The chain links TRBV9 to TRBJ2-7, with D hard to call. This CDR3 has 14 amino acids. Trimming removed 0 bases at V and 1 base at J, with 8 bases between. Germline V gene sequence: CDR1 SGDLS, CDR2 YYNGEE.

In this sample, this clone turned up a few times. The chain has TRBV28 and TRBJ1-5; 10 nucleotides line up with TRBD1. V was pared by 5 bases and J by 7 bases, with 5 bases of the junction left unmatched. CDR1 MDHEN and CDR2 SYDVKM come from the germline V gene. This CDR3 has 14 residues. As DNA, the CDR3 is TGTGCCAGCAGTCCGGGACAGGGGTTGCAGCCCCAGCATTTT. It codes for CASSPGQGLQPQHF.

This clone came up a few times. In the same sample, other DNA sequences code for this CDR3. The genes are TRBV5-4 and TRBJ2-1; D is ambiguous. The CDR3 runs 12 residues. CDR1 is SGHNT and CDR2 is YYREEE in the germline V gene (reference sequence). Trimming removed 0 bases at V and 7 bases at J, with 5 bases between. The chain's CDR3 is CASSLDSNEQFF. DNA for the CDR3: TGTGCCAGCAGCTTGGACAGTAATGAGCAGTTCTTC. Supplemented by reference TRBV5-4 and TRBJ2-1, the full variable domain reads ETGVTQSPTHLIKTRGQQVTLRCSSQSGHNTVSWYQQALGQGPQFIFQYYREEENGRGNFPPRFSGLQFPNYSSELNVNALELDDSALYLCASSLDSNEQFFGPGTRLTVL.